This section outlines one TCR beta chain sequence together with its context. The antigen remains unidentified. This entry belongs to a study of CD8+ T cells in alopecia areata. Sequencing used cDNA as its template, made by extracting RNA and reverse transcribing it. Sequenced by immunoSEQ multiplex PCR; TCRdb stores in-frame clones only, minus some. The sample records around 97,000 clones, 55% being singletons. Findings and caveats of the study: Affected lesional scalp, above all in alopecia totalis/universalis, was more clonal than normal scalp. Scalp repertoires also include resident alphabeta T cells from normal skin. Whereas mice showed it more clearly, TCR sharing across patients was murkier, possibly because of HLA.

Sorted out of PBMCs were CD4+ T cells and CD8+ T cells. V gave up 3 bases and J gave up 9 bases, with 10 bases separating them. The CDR3 contains 12 residues. Per the germline V gene, CDR1 is LNHNV and CDR2 is YYDKDF (reference sequence). Sequencing used CD4+ T cells sorted from blood. This TCR was sampled from a human donor in good health. V gene TRBV15 combines with J gene TRBJ2-3, with unresolved D. The CDR3 loop reads CATSSLGVTQYF. The CDR3 nucleotides are TGTGCCACCAGCAGTTTGGGTGTAACGCAGTATTTT.